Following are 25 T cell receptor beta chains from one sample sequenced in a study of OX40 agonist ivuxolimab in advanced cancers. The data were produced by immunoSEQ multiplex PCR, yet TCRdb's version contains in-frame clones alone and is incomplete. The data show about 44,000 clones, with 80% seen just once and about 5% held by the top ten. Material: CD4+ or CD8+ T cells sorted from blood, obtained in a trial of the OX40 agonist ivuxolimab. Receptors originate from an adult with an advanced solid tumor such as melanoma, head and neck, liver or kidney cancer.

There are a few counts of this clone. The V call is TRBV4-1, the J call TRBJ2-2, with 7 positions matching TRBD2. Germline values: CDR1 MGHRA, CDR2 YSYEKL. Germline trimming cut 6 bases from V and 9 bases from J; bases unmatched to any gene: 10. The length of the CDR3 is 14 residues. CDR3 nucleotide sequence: TGCGCCAGCAGTCGGGACTATCAAAAAAGGGAGCTGTTTTTT. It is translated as CASSRDYQKRELFF.

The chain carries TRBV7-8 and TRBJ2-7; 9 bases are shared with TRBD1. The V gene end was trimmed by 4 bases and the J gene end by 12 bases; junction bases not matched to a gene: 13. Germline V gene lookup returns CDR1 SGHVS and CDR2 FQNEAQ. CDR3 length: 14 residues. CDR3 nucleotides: TGTGCCAGCAGCTCGAATCCGGGACAGGGTCGGTGGTACTTC. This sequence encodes CASSSNPGQGRWYF.

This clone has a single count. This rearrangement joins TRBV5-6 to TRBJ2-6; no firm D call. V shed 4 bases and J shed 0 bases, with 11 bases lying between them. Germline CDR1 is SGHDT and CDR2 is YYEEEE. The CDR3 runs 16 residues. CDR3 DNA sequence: TGTGCCAGCAGCCTTCCGCCCAGCTCTGGGGCCAACGTCCTGACTTTC. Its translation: CASSLPPSSGANVLTF.

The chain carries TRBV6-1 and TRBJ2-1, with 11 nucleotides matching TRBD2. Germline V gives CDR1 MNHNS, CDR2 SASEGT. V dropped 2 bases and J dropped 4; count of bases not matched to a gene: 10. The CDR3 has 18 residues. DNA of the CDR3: TGTGCCAGCAGTGAACAATACGGGACTAGCGGACCTTACAATGAGCAGTTCTTC. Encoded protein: CASSEQYGTSGPYNEQFF.

The CDR3 here is CASSLQGSREKLFF. The CDR3 coding sequence is TGTGCCAGTAGTTTGCAGGGTAGCCGAGAAAAACTGTTTTTT. The V gene is TRBV19, the J gene TRBJ1-4; a weak D match, TRBD1 (5 bases). The germline V gene encodes CDR1 LNHDA and CDR2 SQIVND (reference sequence). This CDR3 spans 14 amino acids. Trimming shortened V by 5 bases and J by 8 bases, and 15 bases separated the two germline ends.

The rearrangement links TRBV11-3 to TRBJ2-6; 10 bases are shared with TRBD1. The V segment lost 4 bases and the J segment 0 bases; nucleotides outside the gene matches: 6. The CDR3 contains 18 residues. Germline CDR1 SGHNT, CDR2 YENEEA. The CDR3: CASSYGDRGSSGANVLTF. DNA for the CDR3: TGTGCCAGCAGCTACGGGGACAGGGGAAGCTCTGGGGCCAACGTCCTGACTTTC.

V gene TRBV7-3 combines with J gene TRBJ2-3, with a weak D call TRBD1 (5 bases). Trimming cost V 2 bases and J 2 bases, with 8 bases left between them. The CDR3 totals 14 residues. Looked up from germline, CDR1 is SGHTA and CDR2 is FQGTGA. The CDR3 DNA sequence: TGTGCCAGCAGCTTAGACAGTAACACAGATACGCAGTATTTT. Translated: CASSLDSNTDTQYF.

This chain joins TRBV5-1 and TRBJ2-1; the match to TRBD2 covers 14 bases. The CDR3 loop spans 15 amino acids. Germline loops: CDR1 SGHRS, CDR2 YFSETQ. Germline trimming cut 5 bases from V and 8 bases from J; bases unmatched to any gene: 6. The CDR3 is CASSHGTSGSDEQFF. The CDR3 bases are TGCGCCAGCAGTCACGGGACTAGCGGGAGTGATGAGCAGTTCTTC.

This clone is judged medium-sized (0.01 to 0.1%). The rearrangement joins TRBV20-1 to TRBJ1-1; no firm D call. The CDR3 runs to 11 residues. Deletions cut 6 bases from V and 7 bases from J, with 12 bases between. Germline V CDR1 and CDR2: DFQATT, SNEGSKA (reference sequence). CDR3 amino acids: CSATSGREAFF. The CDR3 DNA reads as TGCAGTGCCACCTCGGGCCGTGAAGCTTTCTTT.

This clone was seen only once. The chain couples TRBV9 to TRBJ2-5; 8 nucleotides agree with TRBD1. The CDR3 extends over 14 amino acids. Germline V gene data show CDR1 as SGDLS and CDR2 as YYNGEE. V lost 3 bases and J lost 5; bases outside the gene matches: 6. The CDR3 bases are TGTGCCAGCAGCGCTACAGGGGGGATGGAGACCCAGTACTTC. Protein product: CASSATGGMETQYF.

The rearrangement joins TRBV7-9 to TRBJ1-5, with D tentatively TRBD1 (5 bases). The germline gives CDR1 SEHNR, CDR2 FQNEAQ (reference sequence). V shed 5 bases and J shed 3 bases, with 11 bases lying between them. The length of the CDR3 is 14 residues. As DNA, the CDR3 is TGTGCCAGCAGCAAATCAGGGAACAATCAGCCCCAGCATTTT. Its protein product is CASSKSGNNQPQHF.

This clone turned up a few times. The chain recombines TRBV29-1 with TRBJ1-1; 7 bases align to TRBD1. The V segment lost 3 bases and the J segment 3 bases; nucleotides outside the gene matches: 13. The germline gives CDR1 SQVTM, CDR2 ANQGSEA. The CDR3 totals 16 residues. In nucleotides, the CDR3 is TGCAGCGTTGATTCGGGACAGCGATTCTTGTACACTGAAGCTTTCTTT. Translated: CSVDSGQRFLYTEAFF.

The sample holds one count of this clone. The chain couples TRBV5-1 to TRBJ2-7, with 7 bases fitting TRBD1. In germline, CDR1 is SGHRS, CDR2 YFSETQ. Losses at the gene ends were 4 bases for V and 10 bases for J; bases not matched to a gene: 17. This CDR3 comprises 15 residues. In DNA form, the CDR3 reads TGCGCCAGCAGCCTGGGACAGATTCCTAGTAATTCTCAGTACTTC. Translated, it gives CASSLGQIPSNSQYF.

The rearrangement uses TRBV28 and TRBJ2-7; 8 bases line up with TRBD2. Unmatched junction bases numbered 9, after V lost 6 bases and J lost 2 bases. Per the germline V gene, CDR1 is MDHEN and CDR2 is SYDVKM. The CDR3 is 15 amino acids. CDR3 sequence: CASRRTGGATYEQYF. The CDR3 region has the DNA TGTGCCAGCAGACGGACGGGAGGGGCAACCTACGAGCAGTACTTC.

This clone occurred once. The chain's CDR3 is CASSQRDLAKNIQYF. CDR3 in DNA: TGTGCCAGCAGCCAACGAGATTTAGCCAAAAACATTCAGTACTTC. The V call is TRBV5-4, the J call TRBJ2-4; D gene uncertain. CDR3 length: 15 amino acids. The V gene's germline CDR1 is SGHNT and CDR2 YYREEE (reference sequence). Trimming cost V 4 bases and J 0 bases, with 11 bases left between them.

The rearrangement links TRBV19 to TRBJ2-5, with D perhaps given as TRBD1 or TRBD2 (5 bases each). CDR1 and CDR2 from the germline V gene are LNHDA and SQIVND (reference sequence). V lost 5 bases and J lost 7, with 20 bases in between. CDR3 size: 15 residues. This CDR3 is CASSPRASSTGTQYF. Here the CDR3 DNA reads TGTGCCAGTAGTCCCCGGGCTAGCTCCACAGGGACCCAGTACTTC.

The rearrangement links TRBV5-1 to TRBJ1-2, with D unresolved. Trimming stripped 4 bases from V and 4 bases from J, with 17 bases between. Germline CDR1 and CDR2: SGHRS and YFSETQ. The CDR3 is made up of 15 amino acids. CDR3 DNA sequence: TGCGCCAGCAGCAACGTTGGACGAACGACCTATGGCTACACCTTC. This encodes CASSNVGRTTYGYTF. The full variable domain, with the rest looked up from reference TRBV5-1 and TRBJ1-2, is KAGVTQTPRYLIKTRGQQVTLSCSPISGHRSVSWYQQTPGQGLQFLFEYFSETQRNKGNFPGRFSGRQFSNSRSEMNVSTLELGDSALYLCASSNVGRTTYGYTFGSGTRLTVV.

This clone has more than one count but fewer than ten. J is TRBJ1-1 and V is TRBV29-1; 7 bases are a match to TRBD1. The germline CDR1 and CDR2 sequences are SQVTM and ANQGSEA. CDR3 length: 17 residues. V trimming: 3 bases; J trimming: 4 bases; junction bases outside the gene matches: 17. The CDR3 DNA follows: TGCAGCGTTGACGGTCTATCGACAGGGCTTTTATCCACTGAAGCTTTCTTT. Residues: CSVDGLSTGLLSTEAFF.

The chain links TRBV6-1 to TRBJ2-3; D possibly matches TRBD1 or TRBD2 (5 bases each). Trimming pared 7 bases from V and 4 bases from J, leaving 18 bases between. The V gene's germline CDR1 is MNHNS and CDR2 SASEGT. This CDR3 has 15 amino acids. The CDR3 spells CASKSGRSRADTQYF. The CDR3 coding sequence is TGTGCCAGCAAGTCGGGACGGAGCCGGGCAGATACGCAGTATTTT.

CDR3 loop: CAWTRNMGETQYF. CDR3 nucleotides: TGTGCCTGGACCAGAAATATGGGAGAGACCCAGTACTTC. This rearrangement joins TRBV30 to TRBJ2-5; D is ambiguous. V lost 4 bases, J lost 4 bases, and 13 bases lay in between. Per germline, CDR1 GTSNPN and CDR2 SVGIG (reference sequence). The CDR3 sequence is 13 residues long.

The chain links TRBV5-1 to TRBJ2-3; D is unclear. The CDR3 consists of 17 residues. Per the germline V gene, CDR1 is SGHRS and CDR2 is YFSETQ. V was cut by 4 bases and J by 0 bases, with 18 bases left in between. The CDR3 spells CASSLISLKTSTDTQYF. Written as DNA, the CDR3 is TGCGCCAGCAGCCTAATTTCCCTCAAAACAAGCACAGATACGCAGTATTTT. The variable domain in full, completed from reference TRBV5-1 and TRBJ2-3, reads KAGVTQTPRYLIKTRGQQVTLSCSPISGHRSVSWYQQTPGQGLQFLFEYFSETQRNKGNFPGRFSGRQFSNSRSEMNVSTLELGDSALYLCASSLISLKTSTDTQYFGPGTRLTVL.

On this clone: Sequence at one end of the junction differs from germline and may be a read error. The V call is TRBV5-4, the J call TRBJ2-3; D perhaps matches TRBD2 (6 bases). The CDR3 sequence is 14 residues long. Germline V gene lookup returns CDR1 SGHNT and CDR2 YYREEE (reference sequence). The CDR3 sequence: CASSAFQNGRGVVF. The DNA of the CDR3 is TGTGCCAGCAGCGCTTTCCAAAACGGGAGAGGGGTAGTTTTT. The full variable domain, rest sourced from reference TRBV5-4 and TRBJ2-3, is ETGVTQSPTHLIKTRGQQVTLRCSSQSGHNTVSWYQQALGQGPQFIFQYYREEENGRGNFPPRFSGLQFPNYSSELNVNALELDDSALYLCASSAFQNGRGVVFGPGTRLTVL.

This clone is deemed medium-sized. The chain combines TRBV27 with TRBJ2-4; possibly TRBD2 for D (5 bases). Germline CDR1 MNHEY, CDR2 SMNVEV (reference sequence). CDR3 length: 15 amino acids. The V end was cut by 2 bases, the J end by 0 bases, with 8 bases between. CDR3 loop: CASSLVAGAKNIQYF. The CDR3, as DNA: TGTGCCAGCAGTTTAGTGGCGGGAGCCAAAAACATTCAGTACTTC.

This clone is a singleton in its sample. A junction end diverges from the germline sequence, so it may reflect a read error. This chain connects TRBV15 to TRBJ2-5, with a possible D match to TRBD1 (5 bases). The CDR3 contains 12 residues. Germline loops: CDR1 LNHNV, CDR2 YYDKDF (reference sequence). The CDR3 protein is CATSRDFGRVDF. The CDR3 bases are TGTGCCACCAGCAGAGATTTCGGCAGGGTCGACTTC.

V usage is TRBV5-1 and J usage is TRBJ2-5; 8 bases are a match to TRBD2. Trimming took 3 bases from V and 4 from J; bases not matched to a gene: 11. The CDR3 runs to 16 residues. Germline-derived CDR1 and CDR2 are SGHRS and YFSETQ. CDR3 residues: CASSSGGTPGVETQYF. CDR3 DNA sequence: TGCGCCAGCAGCTCGGGGGGGACCCCCGGGGTAGAGACCCAGTACTTC.